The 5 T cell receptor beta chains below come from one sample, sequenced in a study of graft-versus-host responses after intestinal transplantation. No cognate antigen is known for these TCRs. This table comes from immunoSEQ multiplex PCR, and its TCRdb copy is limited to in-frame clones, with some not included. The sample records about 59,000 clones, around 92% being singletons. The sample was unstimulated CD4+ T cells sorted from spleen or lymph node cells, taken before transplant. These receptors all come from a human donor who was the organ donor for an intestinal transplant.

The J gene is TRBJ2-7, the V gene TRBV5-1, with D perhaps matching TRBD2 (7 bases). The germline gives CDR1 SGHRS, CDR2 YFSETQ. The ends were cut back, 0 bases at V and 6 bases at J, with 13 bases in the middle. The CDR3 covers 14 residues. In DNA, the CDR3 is TGCGCCAGCAGCTTGGGTGGGGGGGCCCGCGAGCAGTACTTC. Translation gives CASSLGGGAREQYF. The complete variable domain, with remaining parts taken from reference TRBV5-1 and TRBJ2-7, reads KAGVTQTPRYLIKTRGQQVTLSCSPISGHRSVSWYQQTPGQGLQFLFEYFSETQRNKGNFPGRFSGRQFSNSRSEMNVSTLELGDSALYLCASSLGGGAREQYFGPGTRLTVT.

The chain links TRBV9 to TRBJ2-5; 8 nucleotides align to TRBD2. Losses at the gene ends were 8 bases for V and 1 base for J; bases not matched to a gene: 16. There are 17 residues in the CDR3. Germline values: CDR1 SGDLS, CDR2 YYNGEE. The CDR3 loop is CARPLNLAGESQETQYF. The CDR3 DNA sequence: TGTGCCAGACCGCTCAACCTAGCGGGCGAATCCCAAGAGACCCAGTACTTC.

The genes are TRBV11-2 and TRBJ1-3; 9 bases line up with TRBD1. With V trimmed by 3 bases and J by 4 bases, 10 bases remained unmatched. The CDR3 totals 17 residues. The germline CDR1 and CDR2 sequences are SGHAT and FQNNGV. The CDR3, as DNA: TGTGCCAGCAGCTTGGGTTACAGGGGGCACGGAGGAAACACCATATATTTT. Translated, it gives CASSLGYRGHGGNTIYF.

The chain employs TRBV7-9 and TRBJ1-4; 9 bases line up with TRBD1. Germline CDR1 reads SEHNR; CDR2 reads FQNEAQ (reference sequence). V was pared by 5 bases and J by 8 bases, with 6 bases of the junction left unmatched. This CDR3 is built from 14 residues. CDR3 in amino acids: CASSEYRGREKLFF. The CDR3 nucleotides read TGTGCCAGCAGCGAATACAGGGGGCGCGAAAAACTGTTTTTT.

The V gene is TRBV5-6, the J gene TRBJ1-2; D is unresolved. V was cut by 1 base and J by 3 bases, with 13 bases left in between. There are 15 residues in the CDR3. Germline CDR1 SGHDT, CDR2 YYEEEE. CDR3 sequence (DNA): TGTGCCAGCAGCTTGCAGATTCCTACATACTATGGCTACACCTTC. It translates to CASSLQIPTYYGYTF.